The clone carrying this T cell receptor (beta chain) appeared many times. Trimming took 5 bases from V and 2 from J; bases not matched to a gene: 6. The length of the CDR3 is 15 residues. The V gene's germline CDR1 is MNHEY and CDR2 SVGEGT. The investigators amplified TCR beta CDR3 regions from RNA transcripts. Carried out on the TCR CDR3, a first-round RT-PCR used the HTBI primer set. TCRdb processed the multiplex PCR reads anew with MiXCR; each CDR3 protein has one entry. The table includes around 520,000 distinct CDR3 sequences, roughly a quarter detected once. The sample originates from a study of T cells in Graves' hyperthyroidism and ophthalmopathy.

The receptor was derived from a woman in her twenties or thirties with Graves' ophthalmopathy. V is TRBV6-2 or TRBV6-3 and J is TRBJ2-5; 9 bases agree with TRBD1. What was sequenced was blood. The CDR3 sequence: CASSGDRERQETQYF. The CDR3 DNA sequence: TGTGCCAGCAGTGGGGACAGGGAACGTCAAGAGACCCAGTACTTC.